This T cell receptor beta chain came from a study of T cells in Graves' hyperthyroidism and ophthalmopathy. V dropped 5 bases and J dropped 1 base, with 15 bases sitting between them. The CDR3 consists of 16 residues. Germline lookup yields CDR1 DFQATT and CDR2 SNEGSKA (reference sequence). Amplification of TCR beta CDR3 regions was performed using RNA transcripts as template. TCR CDR3 regions were first amplified by RT-PCR with HTBI primers. TCRdb passed the multiplex PCR reads through MiXCR, listing each CDR3 protein once. The sample records under 700,000 distinct CDR3 sequences, around 15% being singletons. Any patient presenting with uncontrolled infection, other autoimmune disease, pregnancy or lactation was left out.

The specimen was blood. This clonotype was obtained from a woman aged 18-35 years with Graves' hyperthyroidism. This chain uses TRBV20-1 with TRBJ2-6, with D possibly being TRBD2 (5 bases). CDR3 loop: CSAAGNPSSGANVLTF. The DNA of the CDR3 is TGCAGTGCTGCCGGGAATCCTTCTTCTGGGGCCAACGTCCTGACTTTC.